This T cell receptor (beta chain) was observed in a study of cytomegalovirus exposure and HLA in healthy donors. The V and J ends lost 1 base and 3 bases, in that order; junction bases with no gene match: 8. The CDR3 consists of 16 residues. Germline V gives CDR1 SGHKS, CDR2 YYEKEE (reference sequence). A remark on this clone: Its antigen is unidentified.

Study findings and constraints: According to reports, the classifier identified cytomegalovirus status with high specificity and sensitivity. Most TCR sequences were seen very rarely across donors, but some public TCRs occurred in many.

The PCR used 60 Vbeta and 13 Jbeta primers. Repertoires were generated with immunoSEQ multiplex PCR, while TCRdb's copy carries only in-frame clones and drops some. The table lists about 61,000 clones, 89% of them singletons. Specimen: PBMCs. This clonotype was obtained from a young man in good health and CMV-seropositive. V gene TRBV5-5 combines with J gene TRBJ1-2; 8 bases line up with TRBD1. CDR3 in DNA: TGTGCCAGCAGCTTGTCCGCCAGGGGGCGACACTATGGCTACACCTTC. This gives the protein CASSLSARGRHYGYTF.